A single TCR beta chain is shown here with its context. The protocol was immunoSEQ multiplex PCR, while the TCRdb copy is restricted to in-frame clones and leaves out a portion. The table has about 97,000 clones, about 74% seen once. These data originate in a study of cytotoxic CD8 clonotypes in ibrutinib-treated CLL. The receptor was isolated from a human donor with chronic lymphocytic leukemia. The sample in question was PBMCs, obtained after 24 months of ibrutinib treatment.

The CDR3 loop is CASSQENWRGTEAFF. For the CDR3, the DNA is TGCGCCAGCAGCCAAGAGAACTGGAGGGGCACTGAAGCTTTCTTT. The rearrangement links TRBV4-3 to TRBJ1-1; a weak D match, TRBD1 (5 bases). Trimming shortened V by 0 bases and J by 4 bases, and 12 bases separated the two germline ends. Germline assignment: CDR1 LGHNA and CDR2 YSLEER. The CDR3 runs to 15 residues.